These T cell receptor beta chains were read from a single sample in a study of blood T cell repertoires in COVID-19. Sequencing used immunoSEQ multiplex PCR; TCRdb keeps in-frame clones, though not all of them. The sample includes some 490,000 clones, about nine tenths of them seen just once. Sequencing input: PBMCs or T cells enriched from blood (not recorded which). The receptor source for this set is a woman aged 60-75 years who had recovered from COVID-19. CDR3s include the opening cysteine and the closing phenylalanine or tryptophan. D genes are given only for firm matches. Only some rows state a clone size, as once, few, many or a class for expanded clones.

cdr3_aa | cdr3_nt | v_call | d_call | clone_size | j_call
CASRGEFNSPLHF | TGCGCCAGCAGGGGCGAATTTAATTCACCCCTCCACTTT | TRBV5-1 | - | - | TRBJ1-6
CAWSRGTAILRNNTEAFF | TGTGCCTGGAGCCGCGGGACGGCGATTTTAAGGAATAACACTGAAGCTTTCTTT | TRBV30 | - | - | TRBJ1-1
CASSSLGGESEKLFF | TGTGCCAGCAGCTCCCTGGGAGGGGAAAGTGAAAAACTGTTTTTT | TRBV7-6 | - | few | TRBJ1-4
CASSLAVGQGITDTQYF | TGCGCCAGCAGCTTGGCCGTTGGACAGGGGATTACAGATACGCAGTATTTT | TRBV5-1 | TRBD1 | - | TRBJ2-3
CASSSDMNTEAFF | TGCGCCAGCAGTTCAGACATGAACACTGAAGCTTTCTTT | TRBV5-1 | - | - | TRBJ1-1
CASSRDRGFGQPQHF | TGTGCCAGCAGTCGGGACAGGGGGTTCGGTCAGCCCCAGCATTTT | TRBV2 | TRBD1 | few | TRBJ1-5
CASSLEGRGGDTQYF | TGCGCCAGCAGCTTGGAGGGGCGGGGTGGAGATACGCAGTATTTT | TRBV5-1 | - | - | TRBJ2-3
CASSPTRTGEQYF | TGTGCCAGCAGCCCGACTAGGACCGGCGAGCAGTACTTC | TRBV3-1/TRBV3-2 | - | - | TRBJ2-7
CASSEASRGSGQPQHF | TGTGCCAGCAGTGAAGCCAGCCGGGGTTCTGGGCAGCCCCAGCATTTT | TRBV2 | - | - | TRBJ1-5
CASSLTGAFNSPLHF | TGTGCCAGCAGCTTGACAGGGGCTTTTAATTCACCCCTCCACTTT | TRBV11-3 | TRBD1 | - | TRBJ1-6
CASSYQGTNTEAFF | TGTGCCAGCAGTTACCAGGGAACGAACACTGAAGCTTTCTTT | TRBV6-5 | - | - | TRBJ1-1